Following are 20 T cell receptor beta chains from one sample sequenced in a study of T-cell reconstitution after alpha-beta-depleted transplantation in children. Preparation of the TCRbeta library used unique molecular identifiers. MiXCR, applied by TCRdb to the PCR reads, yields one record per CDR3 protein. The data contain about 250,000 distinct CDR3 sequences, around 25% of them seen just once; the ten biggest clones take up about 4.8%. The sample was PBMCs, mostly from graft donor cells, taken 360 days after TCRalphabeta/CD19-depleted stem cell transplant. The receptors were sampled from a female patient aged 2-15 years who had a stem cell transplant for congenital amegakaryocytic thrombocytopenia, so the T cells may come from the graft donor.

This chain connects TRBV25-1 to TRBJ1-4, with a weak D call TRBD1 (5 bases). V lost 1 base and J lost 7, with 13 bases in between. The germline V gene encodes CDR1 MGHDK and CDR2 SYGVNS. This CDR3 comprises 15 residues. CDR3 residues: CASSEFQGSAEKLFF. DNA of the CDR3: TGTGCCAGCAGTGAATTCCAGGGCTCAGCTGAAAAACTGTTTTTT.

The V gene is TRBV5-8, the J gene TRBJ1-5; 7 nucleotides line up with TRBD1. The CDR3 runs 15 residues. The germline V gene has CDR1 SGHTS and CDR2 YDEGEE. J gave up 1 base and V 3 bases, and 4 bases lay outside the gene matches. The CDR3 sequence is CASSSGQDSNQPQHF. The CDR3 DNA sequence: TGTGCCAGCAGCTCCGGACAGGACAGCAATCAGCCCCAGCATTTT.

This rearrangement joins TRBV4-3 to TRBJ2-1; TRBD1 agrees at 9 bases. The V gene's germline CDR1 is LGHNA and CDR2 YSLEER. Losses at the gene ends were 0 bases for V and 5 bases for J; bases not matched to a gene: 8. The CDR3 is 17 amino acids. CDR3 DNA: TGCGCCAGCAGCCAAGAATTTCCGGACAGGGGCCACAATGAGCAGTTCTTC. Residues: CASSQEFPDRGHNEQFF.

About this clonotype itself: A read error is possible here, since a much larger clone lies one base away. This chain links TRBV12-3 or TRBV12-4 with TRBJ2-7; D is perhaps TRBD1 (5 bases). The CDR3 runs to 14 residues. The V and J ends lost 7 bases and 12 bases respectively, with 25 bases between them. The CDR3 region is CASTPWTLNEVMYF. The CDR3 bases are TGTGCCAGCACCCCCTGGACACTCAACGAAGTAATGTACTTC.

V and J are TRBV10-1 and TRBJ2-7, with D perhaps TRBD1 (5 bases). Deletions cut 0 bases from V and 3 bases from J, with 9 bases between. The CDR3 is made up of 14 amino acids. Germline-derived CDR1 and CDR2 are WNHNN and SYGVQD (reference sequence). CDR3 coding DNA: TGCGCCAGCAGTGAGTCGAACCAGGGCTACGAGCAGTACTTC. Encoded protein: CASSESNQGYEQYF.

This clonotype was counted a few times. The junction and the germline gene differ at one end; a read error may be behind it. The J gene is TRBJ1-5, the V gene TRBV10-3; D might be TRBD1 (6 bases). Germline CDR1 is ENHRY and CDR2 is SYGVKD. The CDR3 has 17 amino acids. CDR3 DNA: TGTGCCATCAGTGAGTTCGGAGGACAGTTGGTGGATCACCCCCAGCATTTT. It is translated as CAISEFGGQLVDHPQHF.

This chain connects TRBV4-2 to TRBJ2-5; D is unclear. With 1 base removed from V and 4 bases from J, the gap between germline ends came to 13 bases. Germline CDR1 LGHNA, CDR2 YNFKEQ. The length of the CDR3 is 15 residues. CDR3 nucleotide sequence: TGTGCCAGCAGCCAAGCACACGGGCTAGGAGAGACCCAGTACTTC. This sequence encodes CASSQAHGLGETQYF.

The sample holds a few counts of this clonotype. The chain employs TRBV12-3 or TRBV12-4 and TRBJ2-7; D ambiguous. Trimming left V 0 bases short and J 3 bases short, with 9 bases between. This CDR3 is built from 14 residues. The CDR3 bases are TGTGCCAGCAGTTTAGCGCTCACGGACTACGAGCAGTACTTC. Translation gives CASSLALTDYEQYF.

This clonotype was counted between two and nine times. The chain joins TRBV6-6 to TRBJ1-5, with 7 bases fitting TRBD1. J gave up 6 bases and V 7 bases, and 3 bases lay outside the gene matches. CDR1 is MNHNY, CDR2 SVGAGI, per germline (reference sequence). There are 12 residues in the CDR3. CDR3 sequence: CASKTGTQPQHF. The CDR3 bases are TGTGCCAGCAAGACAGGGACTCAGCCCCAGCATTTT.

On this clonotype itself: One junction end does not reproduce the germline sequence, and a read error may be involved. This chain connects TRBV2 to TRBJ2-7; D is uncertain. The CDR3 spans 14 residues. The germline V gene has CDR1 SNHLY and CDR2 FYNNEI. The CDR3 region is CASSMQRGSYEEYF. CDR3 nucleotides: TGTGCCAGCAGTATGCAGCGCGGCTCCTACGAGGAGTACTTC.

The chain joins TRBV5-6 to TRBJ1-6, with 7 bases matching TRBD1. The CDR3 totals 15 residues. J was trimmed by 6 bases and V by 1 base; bases with no gene match: 4. Germline V gives CDR1 SGHDT, CDR2 YYEEEE. In DNA form, the CDR3 reads TGTGCCAGCAGCTTGCCAGGGACAGTTAATTCACCCCTCCACTTT. Its translation: CASSLPGTVNSPLHF.

The sample holds many counts of this clonotype. The chain has TRBV12-3 or TRBV12-4 and TRBJ1-2, with no clear D. Trimming left V 3 bases short and J 3 bases short, with 5 bases between. The CDR3 is made up of 12 amino acids. The CDR3 bases are TGTGCCAGCAGTTTTACGGACTATGGCTACACCTTC. It codes for CASSFTDYGYTF.

This clonotype was recorded many times. The J gene is TRBJ2-1, the V gene TRBV20-1, with 7 bases fitting TRBD2. CDR1 and CDR2 from the germline V gene are DFQATT and SNEGSKA (reference sequence). The CDR3 spans 15 residues. V lost 0 bases to trimming and J lost 6 bases; unmatched junction nucleotides: 8. The CDR3 region is CSARDLLAGVNEQFF. CDR3 DNA: TGCAGTGCTAGAGACCTATTGGCGGGAGTCAATGAGCAGTTCTTC.

This clonotype occurred many times. Compared with germline, one end of the junction differs, possibly owing to a read error. The rearrangement joins TRBV20-1 to TRBJ2-3; D remains ambiguous. There are 13 residues in the CDR3. Germline V gene sequence: CDR1 DFQATT, CDR2 SNEGSKA (reference sequence). The CDR3 loop reads CSARDSSTDTQYF. CDR3 bases: TGCAGTGCCAGAGACTCTAGCACAGATACGCAGTATTTT.

This clonotype was seen a handful of times. This sequence joins TRBV28 and TRBJ1-5; TRBD1 might be the D (6 bases). Trimming left V 4 bases short and J 7 bases short, with 11 bases between. CDR1 and CDR2 from the germline V gene are MDHEN and SYDVKM. The CDR3 has 13 amino acids. The CDR3 here is CASSWGPGQPQHF. The CDR3 region has the DNA TGTGCCAGCAGTTGGGGGCCAGGCCAGCCCCAGCATTTT. Drawing the rest from reference TRBV28 and TRBJ1-5, the complete variable domain is DVKVTQSSRYLVKRTGEKVFLECVQDMDHENMFWYRQDPGLGLRLIYFSYDVKMKEKGDIPEGYSVSREKKERFSLILESASTNQTSMYLCASSWGPGQPQHFGDGTRLSIL.

The V and J genes are TRBV15 and TRBJ2-7; a weak D match, TRBD2 (6 bases). Between the trimmed V and J ends, which lost 0 bases and 2 bases, there was a span of 17 bases. The CDR3 runs to 17 residues. CDR1 and CDR2 from the germline V gene are LNHNV and YYDKDF (reference sequence). The CDR3 DNA reads TGTGCCACCAGCAGAGACAACCTTTGGGGGACTCCCTACGAGCAGTACTTC. Residues: CATSRDNLWGTPYEQYF.

The chain uses TRBV5-1 and TRBJ2-2, with D perhaps matching TRBD1 or TRBD2 (6 bases each). V shed 6 bases and J shed 5 bases, with 20 bases lying between them. The CDR3 has 16 residues. In germline, CDR1 is SGHRS, CDR2 YFSETQ. The CDR3 reads CASTQTGAAKTGELFF. CDR3 coding DNA: TGCGCCAGCACCCAGACGGGGGCAGCAAAAACCGGGGAGCTGTTTTTT.

V gene TRBV27 combines with J gene TRBJ2-7; 9 bases match TRBD2. Trimming took 3 bases from V and 7 from J; bases not matched to a gene: 13. The CDR3 has 16 amino acids. Germline CDR1 and CDR2: MNHEY and SMNVEV (reference sequence). This chain's CDR3 is CASSFISLAGIVEQYF. The CDR3 nucleotides are TGTGCCAGCAGTTTTATTTCTCTAGCGGGGATTGTTGAGCAGTACTTC.

This clonotype turned up a few times. The rearrangement joins TRBV19 to TRBJ2-2, with unresolved D. The CDR3 is 16 residues long. V was shortened by 4 bases and J by 2 bases, with 14 bases between the two germline ends. CDR1 is LNHDA, CDR2 SQIVND, per germline (reference sequence). CDR3 bases: TGTGCCAGTAGTAGAAGGATTGCACTCAACACCGGGGAGCTGTTTTTT. Translated, it gives CASSRRIALNTGELFF.

This clonotype has just a few counts. The genes are TRBV5-1 and TRBJ2-7, with TRBD1 matching 7 bases. Looked up from germline, CDR1 is SGHRS and CDR2 is YFSETQ. The CDR3 runs to 16 residues. V dropped 4 bases and J dropped 1; count of bases not matched to a gene: 11. The CDR3 reads CASSPDSNRGSYEQYF. The DNA for the CDR3 is TGCGCCAGCAGCCCGGATTCTAACAGGGGATCCTACGAGCAGTACTTC.